This TCR beta chain was sequenced for a study of OX40 agonist ivuxolimab in advanced cancers. CDR1 is LGHNT and CDR2 is FRNRAP in the germline V gene. With 1 base removed from V and 2 bases from J, the gap between germline ends came to 14 bases. The CDR3 consists of 16 residues. Some clones are missing from TCRdb's copy, which holds only in-frame ones; the method was immunoSEQ multiplex PCR. The repertoire holds tens of thousands of clones, with approximately 83% as singletons. The chain carries TRBV12-5 and TRBJ1-1, with D perhaps TRBD1 (6 bases). The material was CD4+ or CD8+ T cells sorted from blood, obtained in a trial of the OX40 agonist ivuxolimab. This sequence was found in an adult with an advanced solid tumor such as melanoma, head and neck, liver or kidney cancer. CDR3 residues: CASGLDPPDSNTEAFF. CDR3 nucleotide sequence: TGTGCTAGTGGTTTGGACCCCCCGGACAGTAACACTGAAGCTTTCTTT.